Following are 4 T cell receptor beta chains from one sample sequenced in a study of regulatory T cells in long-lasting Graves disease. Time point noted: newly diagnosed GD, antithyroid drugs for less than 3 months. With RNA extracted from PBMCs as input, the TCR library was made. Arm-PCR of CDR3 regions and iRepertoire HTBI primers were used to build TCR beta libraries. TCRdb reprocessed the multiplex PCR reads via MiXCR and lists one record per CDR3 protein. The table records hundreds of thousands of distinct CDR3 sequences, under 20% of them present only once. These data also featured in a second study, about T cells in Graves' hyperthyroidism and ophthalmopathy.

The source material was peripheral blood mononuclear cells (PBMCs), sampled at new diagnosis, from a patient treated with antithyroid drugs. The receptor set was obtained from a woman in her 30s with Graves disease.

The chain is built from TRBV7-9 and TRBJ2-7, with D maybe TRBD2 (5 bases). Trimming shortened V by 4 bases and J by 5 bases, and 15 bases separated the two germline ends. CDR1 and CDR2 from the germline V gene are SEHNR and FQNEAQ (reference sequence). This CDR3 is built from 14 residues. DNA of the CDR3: TGTGCCAGCAGCTCCTCGGGGAGACGGGACGAGCAGTACTTC. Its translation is CASSSSGRRDEQYF.

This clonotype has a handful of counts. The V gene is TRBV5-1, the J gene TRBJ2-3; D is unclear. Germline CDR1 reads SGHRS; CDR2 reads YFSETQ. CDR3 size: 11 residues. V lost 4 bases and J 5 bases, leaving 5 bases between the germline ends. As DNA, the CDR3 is TGCGCCAGCAGCGGCCAAGATACGCAGTATTTT. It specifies CASSGQDTQYF.

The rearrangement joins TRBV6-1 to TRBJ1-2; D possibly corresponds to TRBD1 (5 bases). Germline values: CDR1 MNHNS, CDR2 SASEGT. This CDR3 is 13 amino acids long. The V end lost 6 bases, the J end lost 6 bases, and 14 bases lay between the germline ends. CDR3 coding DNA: TGTGCCAGCAGAAGGGACTTGACGGATGGCTACACCTTC. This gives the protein CASRRDLTDGYTF.

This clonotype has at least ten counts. CDR3 region: CASSSSVEGTQYF. In DNA form, the CDR3 reads TGCGCCAGCAGCTCCTCCGTGGAGGGTACGCAGTATTTT. The chain has TRBV5-1 and TRBJ2-3; D might be TRBD2 (6 bases). CDR1 and CDR2 from the germline V gene are SGHRS and YFSETQ. Between the trimmed V and J ends, which lost 3 bases and 8 bases, there was a span of 13 bases. The CDR3 loop spans 13 amino acids.